The clone carrying this TCR beta chain was picked up a small number of times. Its antigen is currently unknown. Primers: 60 Vbeta forward and 13 Jbeta reverse. Profiling relied on immunoSEQ multiplex PCR, and the TCRdb table lists in-frame clones only, not all of them. The table shows over 100,000 clones, with around 70% occurring only once. The data were obtained in a study of cytomegalovirus exposure and HLA in healthy donors. Trimming pared 0 bases from V and 1 base from J, leaving 16 bases between. Germline CDR1 reads GTSNPN; CDR2 reads SVGIG (reference sequence). This CDR3 spans 18 amino acids. Study-level findings and limits: For most TCR beta V segments, an earlier analysis put the productive rate at about 87% or about 30% of the time.

The V and J genes are TRBV30 and TRBJ2-6; D gene uncertain. The sequencing sample was made of PBMCs. This clonotype was sampled from a male donor in good health and CMV-seronegative. CDR3: CAWSVFARQISGANVLTF. In DNA form, the CDR3 reads TGTGCCTGGAGTGTATTCGCCCGTCAGATATCTGGGGCCAACGTCCTGACTTTC.